This T cell receptor (beta chain) came from a study of blood T cell repertoires in COVID-19. Study information: Samples of COVID-19 (acute and convalescent) were obtained from the United States, Italy and Spain. Sample material is recorded as cDNA or gDNA derived from T cells, B-cell-depleted T cells, or PBMCs.

Per the original data handling: Amplifying reference gene primers gave estimates of nucleated cell counts. Libraries were prepared by immunoSEQ multiplex PCR; TCRdb keeps only in-frame clonotypes and omits some of them. Clone size and V and J calls were adopted from that table, with D and trimming inferred from the DNA. The data contain roughly 80,000 clones, approximately 88% of them singletons. From germline, CDR1 is MDHEN and CDR2 SYDVKM. Trimming removed 6 bases from V and 0 bases from J, with 15 bases in between. CDR3 size: 15 residues. This clone was counted a single time. The specimen sequenced was peripheral blood. The TCR comes from a man aged 45-60 years with active COVID-19. The V call is TRBV28, the J call TRBJ2-7; tentatively, D is TRBD1 (6 bases). The CDR3 is CASRHRDLSSYEQYF. In DNA form, the CDR3 reads TGTGCCAGCAGACACAGGGATTTGAGCTCCTACGAGCAGTACTTC. Combining the CDR3 with reference TRBV28 and TRBJ2-7 gives the whole variable domain DVKVTQSSRYLVKRTGEKVFLECVQDMDHENMFWYRQDPGLGLRLIYFSYDVKMKEKGDIPEGYSVSREKKERFSLILESASTNQTSMYLCASRHRDLSSYEQYFGPGTRLTVT.